This T cell receptor (beta chain) was profiled in a study of blood T cell repertoires in COVID-19. Study summary: Some COVID-19 samples were acute and others convalescent; all came from the United States, Italy and Spain.

Only in-frame clones appear in the TCRdb table, and some are missing; sequencing was by immunoSEQ multiplex PCR. The sample contains around 99,000 clones, about 89% of which appear only once. The CDR3 runs 16 residues. The V gene end was trimmed by 7 bases and the J gene end by 8 bases; junction bases not matched to a gene: 14. Looked up from germline, CDR1 is MRHNA and CDR2 is SNTAGT. The V and J genes are TRBV6-4 and TRBJ1-2; 12 bases map to TRBD1. This receptor was identified in a woman aged 25 to 39 with acute or convalescent COVID-19. The sequenced sample consisted of peripheral blood. The CDR3: CASTLTPGQGAWGYTF. The CDR3 DNA is TGTGCCAGCACCCTAACTCCGGGACAGGGGGCTTGGGGCTACACCTTC.